The sequence of this T cell receptor (beta chain) was determined in a study of blood T cell repertoires in COVID-19. Background on the study: Both acute and convalescent COVID-19 samples were obtained from the United States, Italy and Spain. The analysed material was cDNA or gDNA that came from T cells, B-cell-depleted T cells, or PBMCs.

This clone was seen a few times. As processed by the authors: Amplifying reference gene primers gave estimates of nucleated cell counts. The protocol was immunoSEQ multiplex PCR, while the TCRdb copy is restricted to in-frame clones and leaves out a portion. The V and J calls and clone size come from that table; D and trimming were worked out from the DNA. The data contain about 210,000 clones, around four fifths of them singletons. The source material was peripheral blood. The origin of this receptor is a woman aged 50 to 60 with acute or convalescent COVID-19.

The CDR3 region has the DNA TGCGCCAGCAGTGGCGCCGGGACAGCGAACACCGGGGAGCTGTTTTTT. Translated, it gives CASSGAGTANTGELFF. The rearrangement uses TRBV10-1 and TRBJ2-2; 7 bases are a match to TRBD1. This CDR3 has 16 residues. The germline CDR1 and CDR2 sequences are WNHNN and SYGVQD (reference sequence). V was clipped by 4 bases and J by 0 bases; unmatched bases: 5.